What follows is one T cell receptor (beta chain) and its context. The specificity of this receptor is unknown. Within one base of it there is no much larger clone, and no base qualities were kept. The protocol used for the library was the immunoSEQ multiplex PCR assay. TCRdb took this table from immuneACCESS and kept in-frame rearrangements with V and J called. Such tables lack part of the clones; where checked against another copy, unresolved V genes explain under half of the gap, and the rest is unexplained. The sample yields about 54,000 clones; 95% to 96% were counted once. 1.5% to 2% of the sample is taken by the ten largest. The CDR3 goes from the cysteine to the phenylalanine over 16 residues. The only DNA kept is the CDR3, 48 bases in frame from the first base. The germline V gene specifies MNHEY as CDR1 and SVGAGI as CDR2. Germline trimming: 0 bases from V, 1 base from J; junction bases outside gene matches: 3.

This entry comes from a study of control samples from healthy donors and cancer patients (dated by TCRdb to between 2020 and 2021). Here the chain combines TRBV6-5 and TRBJ2-1, with 7 middle bases fitting TRBD2. The sequence came from a woman in her 30s in good health. The sequencing input was blood. The base sequence is TGTGCCAGCAGTTACTCTCTAGCGGCGTCCTACAATGAGCAGTTCTTC. It translates as CASSYSLAASYNEQFF.